These 8 T cell receptor beta chains were sequenced from one sample in a study of regulatory T cells in long-lasting Graves disease. The time point denotes: newly diagnosed GD, antithyroid drugs for less than 3 months. PBMCs provided the RNA from which the TCR library was made. With iRepertoire HTBI primers and Arm-PCR of CDR3 regions, TCR beta libraries were built. TCRdb analysed the multiplex PCR reads with MiXCR anew, one entry per CDR3 protein. The table records over 400,000 distinct CDR3 sequences, 12% to 15% of them present only once. This sample was also put to use in a study of T cells in Graves' hyperthyroidism and ophthalmopathy.

The sample consisted of peripheral blood mononuclear cells (PBMCs), taken at new diagnosis, from a patient treated with antithyroid drugs. All receptors come from a woman between 45 and 65 years old with Graves disease.

V gene TRBV6-1 combines with J gene TRBJ2-5; D possibly uses TRBD1 or TRBD2 (6 bases each). Germline-derived CDR1 and CDR2 are MNHNS and SASEGT. The CDR3 is made up of 14 amino acids. V was clipped by 2 bases and J by 5 bases, with 12 bases between them. The CDR3 loop reads CASSERGRGETQYF. CDR3 DNA: TGTGCCAGCAGTGAACGGGGGCGTGGGGAGACCCAGTACTTC.

This clonotype was detected only a few times. The CDR3 spells CASSARRGLNTGELFF. The CDR3 nucleotides are TGTGCCAGCAGCGCCCGCAGGGGACTAAACACCGGGGAGCTGTTTTTT. The rearrangement links TRBV5-8 to TRBJ2-2; possible D gene TRBD2, 7 bases. Germline assignment: CDR1 SGHTS and CDR2 YDEGEE. The CDR3 is made up of 16 amino acids. V was pared by 4 bases and J by 2 bases, with 15 bases between.

The table lists this clonotype with many counts. The rearrangement joins TRBV24-1 to TRBJ1-1; D ambiguous. Germline V gives CDR1 KGHDR, CDR2 SFDVKD. The CDR3 consists of 11 residues. V was shortened by 6 bases and J by 1 base, with 2 bases between the two germline ends. CDR3 bases: TGTGCCACCAGTAGGAACACTGAAGCTTTCTTT. Its protein product is CATSRNTEAFF.

The J gene is TRBJ2-3, the V gene TRBV29-1, with D perhaps TRBD2 (5 bases). V was trimmed by 1 base and J by 6 bases, leaving 14 bases between them. CDR1 and CDR2 (germline): SQVTM, ANQGSEA. This CDR3 contains 14 residues. The DNA of the CDR3 is TGCAGCGTTGAAGCTGGAGCGGTGGGGGATACGCAGTATTTT. This gives the protein CSVEAGAVGDTQYF.

This clonotype has a count of ten or more. This CDR3 reads CASSLWLAGEGEQYF. DNA of the CDR3: TGTGCCAGCAGCTTGTGGCTAGCGGGAGAGGGAGAGCAGTACTTC. The chain employs TRBV7-8 and TRBJ2-7; 10 bases fit TRBD2. The length of the CDR3 is 15 residues. J was trimmed by 7 bases and V by 3 bases; bases with no gene match: 9. CDR1 SGHVS and CDR2 FQNEAQ come from the germline V gene.

This clonotype appeared many times. The chain joins TRBV28 to TRBJ1-5; no firm D call. Germline V lookup: CDR1 MDHEN, CDR2 SYDVKM. The V gene lost 8 bases and the J gene lost 0 bases, with 14 bases spanning the gap. The length of the CDR3 is 15 residues. Here the CDR3 DNA reads TGTGCCAGCCTCCCCGGGGATTATAGCAATCAGCCCCAGCATTTT. Its translation: CASLPGDYSNQPQHF.

This clonotype was detected only a few times. An end of the junction does not agree with germline; a read error may underlie this. The chain uses TRBV11-2 and TRBJ1-3, with 12 bases lining up with TRBD1. Germline values: CDR1 SGHAT, CDR2 FQNNGV. This CDR3 has 17 residues. The CDR3, as DNA: TGTGCCAGCAGCACGACCGGGACAGGGGGCTTTGGATACACCATATATTTT. It encodes CASSTTGTGGFGYTIYF.

V usage is TRBV7-2 and J usage is TRBJ2-7; TRBD2 matches 9 bases. V dropped 5 bases and J dropped 2; count of bases not matched to a gene: 4. CDR3 length equals 14 residues. Germline CDR1 SGHTA, CDR2 FQGNSA. The CDR3 bases are TGTGCCAGCAGCGTAGTAGCGGGAGCCTACGAGCAGTACTTC. Its translation is CASSVVAGAYEQYF.